The clone carrying this T cell receptor (beta chain) was picked up a small number of times. This entry belongs to a study of early T cells in non-severe SARS-CoV-2 infection. TCRdb recomputed calls from the 5' RACE reads with MiXCR, one row per CDR3 protein. This table has 30,000 to 40,000 distinct CDR3 sequences, around 3.9% appearing once. V was clipped by 3 bases and J by 3 bases, with 10 bases between them. The germline CDR1 and CDR2 sequences are SGDLS and YYNGEE. This CDR3 has 14 residues. The sequenced sample consisted of whole blood. The V and J genes are TRBV9 and TRBJ1-5; no definite D call. This receptor was obtained from an adult who was a healthcare worker with PCR-confirmed SARS-CoV-2 infection or an uninfected control (not recorded which). CDR3 bases: TGTGCCAGCAGCGAAAGGGAATCCAATCAGCCCCAGCATTTT. Amino acid sequence: CASSERESNQPQHF.